This entry features one TCR beta chain sequence. The data stem from a study of blood T cell repertoires in COVID-19. In the study overall: Samples representing acute and convalescent COVID-19 were sourced from the United States, Italy and Spain. The cDNA or gDNA used as material had been derived from T cells, B-cell-depleted T cells, or PBMCs.

V was shortened by 0 bases and J by 0 bases, with 12 bases between the two germline ends. The length of the CDR3 is 17 residues. The germline CDR1 and CDR2 sequences are MGHRA and YSYEKL. In the original processing: Amplified reference gene primers provided the basis for estimating nucleated cell counts. The protocol was immunoSEQ multiplex PCR, while the TCRdb copy is restricted to in-frame clones and leaves out a portion. Clone size and V and J calls were adopted from that table, with D and trimming inferred from the DNA. The sample carries around 170,000 clones, about 88% recorded once. The sequenced material came from peripheral blood. The chain combines TRBV4-1 with TRBJ2-4; TRBD1 might be the D (6 bases). The sequence was obtained from a man aged 60-69 years with acute or convalescent COVID-19. In DNA form, the CDR3 reads TGCGCCAGCAGCCAAGATAGGGGGAGTGAAGCCAAAAACATTCAGTACTTC. Amino acids: CASSQDRGSEAKNIQYF.